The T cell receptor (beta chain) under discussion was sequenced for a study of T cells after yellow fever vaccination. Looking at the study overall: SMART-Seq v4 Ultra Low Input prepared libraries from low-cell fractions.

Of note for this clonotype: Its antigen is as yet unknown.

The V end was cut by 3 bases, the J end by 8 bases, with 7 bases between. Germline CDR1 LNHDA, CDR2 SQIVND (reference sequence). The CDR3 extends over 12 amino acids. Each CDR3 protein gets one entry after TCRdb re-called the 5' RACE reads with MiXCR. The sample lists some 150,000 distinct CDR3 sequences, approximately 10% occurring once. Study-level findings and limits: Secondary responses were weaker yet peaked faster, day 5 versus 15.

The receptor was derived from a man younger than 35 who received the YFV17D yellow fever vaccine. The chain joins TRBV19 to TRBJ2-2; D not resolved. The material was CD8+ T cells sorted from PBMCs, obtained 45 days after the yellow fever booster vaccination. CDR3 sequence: CASSIGIGELFF. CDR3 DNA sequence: TGTGCCAGTAGTATTGGAATAGGGGAGCTGTTTTTT.